The 3 T cell receptor beta chains presented below share a single source sample, sequenced in a study of T cells in Graves' hyperthyroidism and ophthalmopathy. RNA transcripts served as the template for amplifying TCR beta CDR3 regions. When the TCR CDR3 underwent first-round RT-PCR, the HTBI primer set was used. TCRdb redid the calling of the multiplex PCR reads with MiXCR, one entry per CDR3 protein. Seen here are 500,000 to 650,000 distinct CDR3 sequences, about 14% observed once, and the top ten hold around 13%. The specimen sequenced was blood. The receptors were gathered from a woman between 50 and 59 years old with Graves' ophthalmopathy.

This clonotype was detected ten times or more. The rearrangement joins TRBV7-8 to TRBJ2-1, with 7 bases that match TRBD2. This CDR3 spans 14 amino acids. CDR1 and CDR2 (germline): SGHVS, FQNEAQ. The V segment lost 7 bases and the J segment 8 bases; nucleotides outside the gene matches: 11. The CDR3 DNA reads TGTGCCAGCAAGTCAAGGGAGGGCCGCGATGAGCAGTTCTTC. As protein: CASKSREGRDEQFF.

On this clonotype: A clone one base away is much larger, so this may be a read error. The rearrangement uses TRBV6-2 or TRBV6-3 and TRBJ2-3; 8 nucleotides align to TRBD1. The CDR3 length is 18 residues. Germline V gives CDR1 MNHEY, CDR2 SVGEGT. Trimming removed 3 bases from V and 2 bases from J; junction bases left unmatched: 13. Here the CDR3 reads CASSYGTGPTGPTDTQYF. The CDR3 nucleotides read TGTGCCAGCAGTTATGGGACAGGCCCGACCGGCCCCACAGATACGCAGTATTTT.

This clonotype has more than one count but fewer than ten. The rearrangement links TRBV20-1 to TRBJ1-5, with D uncertain. With 0 bases removed from V and 5 bases from J, the gap between germline ends came to 14 bases. Germline CDR1 DFQATT, CDR2 SNEGSKA (reference sequence). The CDR3 contains 15 residues. The CDR3 DNA sequence: TGCAGTGCTAGAGATAGACTAGGGAACGATCAGCCCCAGCATTTT. Residues: CSARDRLGNDQPQHF.